This entry describes one TCR beta chain. Its antigen is undetermined. This sample was included in a study of T-cell reconstitution after alpha-beta-depleted transplantation in children. Study-level points and caveats: Certain patients had high TCRbeta diversity at day 60, and it came from recipient T cells and thymic progenitors that survived.

V was pared by 11 bases and J by 4 bases, with 8 bases of the junction left unmatched. This CDR3 is built from 12 residues. The germline V gene has CDR1 SNHLY and CDR2 FYNNEI. A library of TCRbeta sequences, prepared with unique molecular identifiers, was generated. A single record per CDR3 protein comes from TCRdb applying MiXCR to the PCR reads. The top ten clones hold roughly 9.8% of a sample with 250,000 to 400,000 distinct CDR3 sequences, about a quarter of them seen once. The input for sequencing was PBMCs, mostly from graft donor cells, taken 180 days after TCRalphabeta/CD19-depleted stem cell transplant. This chain links TRBV2 with TRBJ2-7; TRBD2 matches at 7 bases. This clonotype was obtained from a male patient younger than 18 who had a stem cell transplant for acute lymphoblastic leukemia, so the T cells may come from the graft donor. CDR3 DNA: TGTGCCGCCGGGGCTAGCGGATACGAGCAGTACTTC. Translated: CAAGASGYEQYF.